This record concerns one TCR beta chain sequence. Its cognate antigen is unknown. Trimming removed 6 bases from V and 0 bases from J, with 8 bases in between. This CDR3 has 13 residues. Germline lookup yields CDR1 MNHEY and CDR2 SMNVEV (reference sequence). Here immunoSEQ multiplex PCR was the method, and the copy in TCRdb shows in-frame clones only, minus some. Altogether approximately 19,000 clones are present, 65% to 85% being singletons, with the ten largest covering 9.5% to 12%. These data originate in a study of OX40 agonist ivuxolimab in advanced cancers. Across the study: Ivuxolimab is a fully human IgG2 antibody that activates OX40 (CD134). Age averaged about 62 years (range roughly 23 to 80), and approximately 80% were male. Study-wide results and limits: On average, CD8+ T cells showed a greater number of expanded clones than CD4+.

The sample consisted of CD4+ or CD8+ T cells sorted from blood, taken in a trial of the OX40 agonist ivuxolimab. The clonotype originates from an adult with an advanced solid tumor such as melanoma, head and neck, liver or kidney cancer. The J gene is TRBJ1-1, the V gene TRBV27; D gene uncertain. The CDR3 is CASRGSMNTEAFF. CDR3 DNA: TGTGCCAGCAGAGGGAGCATGAACACTGAAGCTTTCTTT.